This T cell receptor beta chain was documented in a study of blood T cell repertoires in COVID-19. Across the whole study: COVID-19 samples, acute and convalescent, were from the United States, Italy and Spain.

The data were produced by immunoSEQ multiplex PCR, yet TCRdb's version contains in-frame clones alone and is incomplete. Here the sample spans 150,000 to 160,000 clones, roughly 84% being singletons. This CDR3 is 14 amino acids long. The ends lost 4 bases at V and 5 bases at J; junction bases unmatched: 7. CDR1 and CDR2 (germline): SGHRS, YFSETQ. This clone occurred a few times. The J gene is TRBJ1-1, the V gene TRBV5-1; TRBD1 aligns across 8 bases. This clonotype was sampled from a woman in her forties or fifties with acute or convalescent COVID-19. Material for sequencing was peripheral blood. This chain's CDR3 is CASSPDRVGTEAFF. In nucleotides, the CDR3 is TGCGCCAGCAGCCCGGACAGGGTGGGGACTGAAGCTTTCTTT.